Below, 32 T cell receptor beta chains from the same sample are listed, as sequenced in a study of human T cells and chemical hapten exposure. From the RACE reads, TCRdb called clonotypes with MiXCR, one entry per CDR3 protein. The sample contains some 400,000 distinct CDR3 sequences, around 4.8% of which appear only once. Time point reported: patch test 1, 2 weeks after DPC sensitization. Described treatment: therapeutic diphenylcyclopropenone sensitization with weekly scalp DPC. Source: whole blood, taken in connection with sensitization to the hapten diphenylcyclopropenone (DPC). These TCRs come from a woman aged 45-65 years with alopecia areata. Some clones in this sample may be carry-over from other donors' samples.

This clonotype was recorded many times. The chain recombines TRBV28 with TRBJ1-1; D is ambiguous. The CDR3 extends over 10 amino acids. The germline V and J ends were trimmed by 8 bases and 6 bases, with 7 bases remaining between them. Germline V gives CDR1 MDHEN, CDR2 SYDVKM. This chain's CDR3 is CASGRSEAFF. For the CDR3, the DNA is TGTGCCAGCGGAAGGTCTGAAGCTTTCTTT.

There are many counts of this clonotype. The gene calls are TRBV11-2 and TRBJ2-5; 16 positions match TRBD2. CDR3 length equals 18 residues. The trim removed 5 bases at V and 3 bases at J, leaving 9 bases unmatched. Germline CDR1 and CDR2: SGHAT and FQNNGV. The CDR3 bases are TGTGCCAGCAGCGTCGGGACTAGCGGGAGGGGAAGGGAAGAGACCCAGTACTTC. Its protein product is CASSVGTSGRGREETQYF. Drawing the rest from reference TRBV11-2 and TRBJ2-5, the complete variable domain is EAGVAQSPRYKIIEKRQSVAFWCNPISGHATLYWYQQILGQGPKLLIQFQNNGVVDDSQLPKDRFSAERLKGVDSTLKIQPAKLEDSAVYLCASSVGTSGRGREETQYFGPGTRLLVL.

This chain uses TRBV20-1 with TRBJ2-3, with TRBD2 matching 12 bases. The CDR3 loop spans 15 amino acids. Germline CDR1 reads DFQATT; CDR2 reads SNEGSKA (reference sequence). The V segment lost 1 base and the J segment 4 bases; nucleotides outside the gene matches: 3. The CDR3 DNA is TGCAGTGCTAGAGGGACTAGCGGGAAATCAGATACGCAGTATTTT. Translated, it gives CSARGTSGKSDTQYF.

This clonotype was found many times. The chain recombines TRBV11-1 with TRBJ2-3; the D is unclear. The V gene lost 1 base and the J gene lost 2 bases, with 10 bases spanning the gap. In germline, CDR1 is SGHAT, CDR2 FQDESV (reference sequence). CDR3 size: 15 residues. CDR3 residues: CASSLGYGNTDTQYF. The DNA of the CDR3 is TGTGCCAGCAGCTTAGGTTACGGAAACACAGATACGCAGTATTTT.

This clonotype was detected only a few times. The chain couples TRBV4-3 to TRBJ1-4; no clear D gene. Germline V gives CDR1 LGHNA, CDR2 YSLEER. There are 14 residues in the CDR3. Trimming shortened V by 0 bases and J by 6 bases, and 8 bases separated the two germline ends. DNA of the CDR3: TGCGCCAGCAGCCAAGATCTGGGTGATGAAAAACTGTTTTTT. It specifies CASSQDLGDEKLFF.

The CDR3 DNA follows: TGTGCCACCAGTGATCCGACCCTCCTCGGGGACGAGCAGTACTTC. It encodes CATSDPTLLGDEQYF. This chain uses TRBV24-1 with TRBJ2-7; tentative D call: TRBD2 (5 bases). CDR3 length: 15 residues. V was trimmed by 3 bases and J by 5 bases, leaving 16 bases between them. Germline V gene lookup returns CDR1 KGHDR and CDR2 SFDVKD.

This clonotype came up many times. The CDR3 coding sequence is TGCAGTGCTAGGGTAGGACGGTTCTACGAGCAGTACTTC. As protein: CSARVGRFYEQYF. The V call is TRBV20-1, the J call TRBJ2-7; D unclear. In germline, CDR1 is DFQATT, CDR2 SNEGSKA (reference sequence). V lost 3 bases and J lost 3, with 12 bases in between. There are 13 residues in the CDR3.

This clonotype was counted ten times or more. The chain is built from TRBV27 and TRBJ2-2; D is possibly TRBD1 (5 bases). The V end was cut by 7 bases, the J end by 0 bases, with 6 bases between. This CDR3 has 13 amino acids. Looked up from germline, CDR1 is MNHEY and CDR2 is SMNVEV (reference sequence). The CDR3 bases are TGTGCCAGCACAGGGACGAACACCGGGGAGCTGTTTTTT. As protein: CASTGTNTGELFF.

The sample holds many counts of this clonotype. The CDR3 protein is CASSPGQGSTFF. The CDR3 DNA reads TGTGCCAGCTCACCCGGACAGGGATCGACTTTCTTT. The rearrangement uses TRBV18 and TRBJ1-1; 8 nucleotides line up with TRBD1. The length of the CDR3 is 12 residues. The V segment lost 3 bases and the J segment 12 bases; nucleotides outside the gene matches: 6. Germline lookup yields CDR1 KGHSH and CDR2 LQKENI.

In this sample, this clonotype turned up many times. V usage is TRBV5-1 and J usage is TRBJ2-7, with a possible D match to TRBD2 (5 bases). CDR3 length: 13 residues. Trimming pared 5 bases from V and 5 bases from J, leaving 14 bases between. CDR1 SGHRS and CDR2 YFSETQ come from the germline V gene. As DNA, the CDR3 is TGCGCCAGCAGGGACTCCGGGATTGACGAGCAGTACTTC. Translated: CASRDSGIDEQYF.

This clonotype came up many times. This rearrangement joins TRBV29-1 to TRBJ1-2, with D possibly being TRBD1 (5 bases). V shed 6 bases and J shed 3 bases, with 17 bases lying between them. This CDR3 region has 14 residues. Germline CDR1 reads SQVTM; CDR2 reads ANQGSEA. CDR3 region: CSVGTVGVHYGYTF. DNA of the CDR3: TGCAGCGTCGGGACCGTGGGAGTACACTATGGCTACACCTTC.

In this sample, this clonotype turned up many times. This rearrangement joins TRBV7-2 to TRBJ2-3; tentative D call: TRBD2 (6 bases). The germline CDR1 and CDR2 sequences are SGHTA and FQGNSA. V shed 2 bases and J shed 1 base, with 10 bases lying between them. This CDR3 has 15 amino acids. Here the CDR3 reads CASSLFIAGTDTQYF. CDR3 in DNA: TGTGCCAGCAGCTTATTCATAGCGGGCACAGATACGCAGTATTTT.

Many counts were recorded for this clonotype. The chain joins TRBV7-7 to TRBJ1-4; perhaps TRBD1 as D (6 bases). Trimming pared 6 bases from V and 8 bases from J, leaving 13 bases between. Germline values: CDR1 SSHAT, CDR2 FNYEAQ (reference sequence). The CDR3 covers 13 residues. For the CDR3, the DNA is TGTGCCAGCAGTTACAGGGTTGGGGAAAAACTGTTTTTT. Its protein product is CASSYRVGEKLFF.

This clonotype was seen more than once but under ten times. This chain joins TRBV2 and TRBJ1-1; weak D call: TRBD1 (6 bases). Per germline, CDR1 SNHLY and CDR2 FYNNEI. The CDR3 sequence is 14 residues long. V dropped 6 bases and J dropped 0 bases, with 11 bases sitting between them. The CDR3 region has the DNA TGTGCCAGCAGGATGACAGGATTGAACACTGAAGCTTTCTTT. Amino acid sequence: CASRMTGLNTEAFF. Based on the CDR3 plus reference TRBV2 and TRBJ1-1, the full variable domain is EPEVTQTPSHQVTQMGQEVILRCVPISNHLYFYWYRQILGQKVEFLVSFYNNEISEKSEIFDDQFSVERPDGSNFTLKIRSTKLEDSAMYFCASRMTGLNTEAFFGQGTRLTVV.

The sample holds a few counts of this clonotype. CDR3 nucleotides: TGTGCCACCAGCAGGGAACCTCAGGGGGTTACAGATACGCAGTATTTT. Translating gives CATSREPQGVTDTQYF. This rearrangement joins TRBV15 to TRBJ2-3; 7 positions match TRBD1. The J segment lost 3 bases and the V segment lost 3 bases, leaving 9 bases of the junction unmatched. CDR3 length equals 16 residues. Germline-derived CDR1 and CDR2 are LNHNV and YYDKDF (reference sequence).

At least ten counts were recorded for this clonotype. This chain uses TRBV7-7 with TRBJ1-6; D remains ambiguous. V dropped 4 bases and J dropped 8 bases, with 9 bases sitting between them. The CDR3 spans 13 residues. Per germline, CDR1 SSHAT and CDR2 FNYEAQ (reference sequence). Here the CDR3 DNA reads TGTGCCAGCAGCTCGGACCGGCATTCACCCCTCCACTTT. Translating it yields CASSSDRHSPLHF.

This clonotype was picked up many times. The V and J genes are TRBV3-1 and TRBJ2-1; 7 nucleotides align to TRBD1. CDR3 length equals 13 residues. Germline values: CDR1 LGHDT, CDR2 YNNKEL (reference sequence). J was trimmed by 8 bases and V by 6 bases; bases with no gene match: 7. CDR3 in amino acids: CASSSRGIDEQFF. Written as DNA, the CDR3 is TGTGCCAGCAGTTCCAGGGGGATCGATGAGCAGTTCTTC.

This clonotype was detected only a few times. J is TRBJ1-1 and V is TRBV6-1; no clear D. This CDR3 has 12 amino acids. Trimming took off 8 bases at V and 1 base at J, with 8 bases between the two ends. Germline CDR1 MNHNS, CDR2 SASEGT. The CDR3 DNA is TGTGCCAGCTACTGGGAGAACACTGAAGCTTTCTTT. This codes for CASYWENTEAFF.

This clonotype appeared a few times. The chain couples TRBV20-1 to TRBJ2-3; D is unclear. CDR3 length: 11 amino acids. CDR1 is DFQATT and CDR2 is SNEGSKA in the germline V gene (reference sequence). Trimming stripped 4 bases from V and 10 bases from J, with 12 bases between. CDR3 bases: TGCAGTGCTACCCAAGGCCTTGCGCAGTATTTT. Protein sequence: CSATQGLAQYF.

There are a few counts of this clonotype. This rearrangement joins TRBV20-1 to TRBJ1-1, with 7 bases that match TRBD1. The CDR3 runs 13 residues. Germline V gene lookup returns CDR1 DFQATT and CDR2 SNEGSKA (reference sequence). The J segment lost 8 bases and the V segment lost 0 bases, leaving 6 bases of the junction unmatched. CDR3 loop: CSARDRGGGEAFF. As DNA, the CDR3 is TGCAGTGCTAGAGACAGGGGAGGGGGCGAAGCTTTCTTT.

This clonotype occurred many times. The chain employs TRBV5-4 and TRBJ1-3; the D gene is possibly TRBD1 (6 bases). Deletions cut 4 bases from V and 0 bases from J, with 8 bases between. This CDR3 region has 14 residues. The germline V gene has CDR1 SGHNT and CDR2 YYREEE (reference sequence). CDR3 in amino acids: CASSRTVSGNTIYF. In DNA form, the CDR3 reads TGTGCCAGCAGCCGGACAGTCTCTGGAAACACCATATATTTT.

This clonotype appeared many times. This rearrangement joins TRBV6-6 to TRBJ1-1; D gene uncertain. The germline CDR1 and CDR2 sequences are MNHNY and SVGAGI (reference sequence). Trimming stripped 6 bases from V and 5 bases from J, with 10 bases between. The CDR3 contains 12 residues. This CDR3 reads CASSPTKTEAFF. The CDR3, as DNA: TGTGCCAGCAGCCCGACCAAGACTGAAGCTTTCTTT.

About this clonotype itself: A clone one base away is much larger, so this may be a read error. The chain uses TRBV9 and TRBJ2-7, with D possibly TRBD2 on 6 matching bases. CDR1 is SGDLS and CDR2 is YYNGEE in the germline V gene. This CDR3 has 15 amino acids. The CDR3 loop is CACSVGNGGGNEQYF. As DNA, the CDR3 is TGTGCCTGCAGCGTAGGCAACGGGGGTGGGAACGAGCAGTACTTC.

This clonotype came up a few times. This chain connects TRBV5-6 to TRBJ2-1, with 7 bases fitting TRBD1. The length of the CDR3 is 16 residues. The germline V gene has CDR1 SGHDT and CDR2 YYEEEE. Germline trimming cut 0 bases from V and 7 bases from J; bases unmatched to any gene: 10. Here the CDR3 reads CASSLVRGLTWNEQFF. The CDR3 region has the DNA TGTGCCAGCAGCTTGGTTAGGGGGCTTACATGGAATGAGCAGTTCTTC.

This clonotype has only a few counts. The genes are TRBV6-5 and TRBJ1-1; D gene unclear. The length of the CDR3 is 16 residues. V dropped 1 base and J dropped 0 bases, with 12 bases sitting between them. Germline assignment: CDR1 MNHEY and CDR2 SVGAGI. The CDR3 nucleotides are TGTGCCAGCAGTTACTTGTTCAGAAGCATGAACACTGAAGCTTTCTTT. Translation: CASSYLFRSMNTEAFF.

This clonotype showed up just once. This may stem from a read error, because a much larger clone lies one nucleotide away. CDR3 nucleotide sequence: TGTGCCAGCAGTTACGGCGGTGGCTACATCTTC. It translates to CASSYGGGYIF. The chain links TRBV6-5 to TRBJ1-2; D unclear. CDR3 length: 11 amino acids. In germline, CDR1 is MNHEY, CDR2 SVGAGI.

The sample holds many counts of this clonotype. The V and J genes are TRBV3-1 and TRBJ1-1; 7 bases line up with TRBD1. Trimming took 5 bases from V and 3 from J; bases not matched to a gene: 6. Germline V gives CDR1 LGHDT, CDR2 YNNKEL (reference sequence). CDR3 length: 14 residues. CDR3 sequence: CASSSRDSDTEAFF. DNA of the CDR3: TGTGCCAGCAGCTCCCGGGACAGTGACACTGAAGCTTTCTTT.

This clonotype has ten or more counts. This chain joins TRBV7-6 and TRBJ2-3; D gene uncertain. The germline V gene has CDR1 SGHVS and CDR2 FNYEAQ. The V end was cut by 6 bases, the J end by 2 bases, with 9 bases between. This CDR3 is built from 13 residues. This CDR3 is CASRQLDTDTQYF. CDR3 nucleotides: TGTGCCAGCAGGCAGTTGGACACAGATACGCAGTATTTT. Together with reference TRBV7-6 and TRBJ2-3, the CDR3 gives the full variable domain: GAGVSQSPRYKVTKRGQDVALRCDPISGHVSLYWYRQALGQGPEFLTYFNYEAQQDKSGLPNDRFSAERPEGSISTLTIQRTEQRDSAMYRCASRQLDTDTQYFGPGTRLTVL.

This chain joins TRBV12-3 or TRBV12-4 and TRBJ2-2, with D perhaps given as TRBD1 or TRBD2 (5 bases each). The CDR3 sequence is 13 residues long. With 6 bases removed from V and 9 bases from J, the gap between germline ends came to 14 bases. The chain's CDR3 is CASRGTGTWELFF. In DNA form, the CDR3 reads TGTGCCAGCAGGGGGACGGGGACCTGGGAGCTGTTTTTT.

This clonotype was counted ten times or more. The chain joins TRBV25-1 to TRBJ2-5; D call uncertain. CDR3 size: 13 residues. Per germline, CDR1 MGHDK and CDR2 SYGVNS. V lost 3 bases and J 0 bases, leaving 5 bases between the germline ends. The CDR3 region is CASSDDYQETQYF. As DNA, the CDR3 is TGTGCCAGCAGTGATGACTACCAAGAGACCCAGTACTTC.

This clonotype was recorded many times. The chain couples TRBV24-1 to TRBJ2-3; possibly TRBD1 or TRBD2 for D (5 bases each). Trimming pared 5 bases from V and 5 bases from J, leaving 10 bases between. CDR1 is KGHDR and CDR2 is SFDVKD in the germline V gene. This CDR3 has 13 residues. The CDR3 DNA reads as TGTGCCACCAGTGCTCCTGGGGGAGATACGCAGTATTTT. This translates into CATSAPGGDTQYF.

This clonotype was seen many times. The CDR3 loop is CATRPIEGDTQYF. DNA for the CDR3: TGTGCCACAAGGCCTATTGAGGGAGATACGCAGTATTTT. The chain employs TRBV21-1 and TRBJ2-3; the D segment call TRBD2 is taken from the table without a DNA check. TRBV21-1 is noted as a pseudogene. The CDR3 totals 13 residues.